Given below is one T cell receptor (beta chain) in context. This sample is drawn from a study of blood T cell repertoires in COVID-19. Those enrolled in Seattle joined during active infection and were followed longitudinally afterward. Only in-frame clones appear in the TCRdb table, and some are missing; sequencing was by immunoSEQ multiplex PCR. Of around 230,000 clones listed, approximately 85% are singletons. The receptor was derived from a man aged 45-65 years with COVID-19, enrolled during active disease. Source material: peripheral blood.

The CDR3 DNA reads TGTGCCAGTAGTATGAGGAGCTATGGCTACACCTTC. Protein: CASSMRSYGYTF. The V gene is TRBV19, the J gene TRBJ1-2, with unresolved D. CDR1 LNHDA and CDR2 SQIVND come from the germline V gene (reference sequence). The CDR3 has 12 amino acids. Trimming stripped 3 bases from V and 4 bases from J, with 6 bases between.